The text below deals with one T cell receptor beta chain. Sequencing was performed with immunoSEQ multiplex PCR; in TCRdb, only in-frame clones are kept and a portion is missing. The table lists tens of thousands of clones, 88% of them singletons. The sample belongs to a study of OX40 agonist ivuxolimab in advanced cancers. On the study more broadly: Eligibility rules accepted prior anti-PD-1, anti-PD-L1 or anti-CTLA-4 therapy, and roughly 40% had some.

This clonotype originated in an adult with an advanced solid tumor such as melanoma, head and neck, liver or kidney cancer. The sequencing here drew on CD4+ or CD8+ T cells sorted from blood, taken in a trial of the OX40 agonist ivuxolimab.

The CDR3 here is CASSKGQGRIVQPQHF. The CDR3 region has the DNA TGTGCCAGTAGTAAGGGACAGGGAAGAATCGTTCAGCCCCAGCATTTT. The chain recombines TRBV19 with TRBJ1-5; 9 bases align to TRBD1. Trimming at V came to 4 bases and at J to 6 bases, leaving 10 bases not matched to a gene. CDR3 length: 16 amino acids. Per germline, CDR1 LNHDA and CDR2 SQIVND (reference sequence).